These T cell receptor beta chains were read from a single sample in a study of cytomegalovirus exposure and HLA in healthy donors. Some clones are missing from TCRdb's copy, which holds only in-frame ones; the method was immunoSEQ multiplex PCR. The sample shows 250,000 or so clones, 80% to 90% of them seen only once. The material sequenced was PBMCs. All receptors derive from a man in his late teens or twenties in good health and CMV-seronegative. Each CDR3 is given with its conserved first and last residue. A D gene is named only where the DNA matches it firmly. Not every row has a clone size; where given, it reads once, few, many or a size class.

>TRBV4-3|13|TRBJ2-1|-|TRBD1
TGCGCCAGCAGACGGTCAGGGGGCAATGAGCAGTTCTTC
CASRRSGGNEQFF
>TRBV30|11|TRBJ1-1|-|-
TGTGCCTGGACTTTCGGTAAGGAAGCTTTCTTT
CAWTFGKEAFF
>TRBV11-2|13|TRBJ2-7|-|-
TGTGCCAGCAGCCCTCGACTTCACTACGAGCAGTACTTC
CASSPRLHYEQYF
>TRBV7-6|12|TRBJ2-7|-|-
TGTGCCAGCAGCTTAACAAATCACGAGCAGTACTTC
CASSLTNHEQYF
>TRBV7-9|14|TRBJ1-3|-|TRBD1
TGTGCCAGCAGCTTGGACAGGGGAGGAAACACCATATATTTT
CASSLDRGGNTIYF
>TRBV5-6|14|TRBJ2-2|-|-
TGTGCCAGCAGCTTATCCGCGCGAACCGGGGAGCTGTTTTTT
CASSLSARTGELFF
>TRBV27|12|TRBJ2-7|-|-
TGTGCCAGCAGTTTACACGGTCACGAGCAGTACTTC
CASSLHGHEQYF
>TRBV6-6|13|TRBJ2-1|-|TRBD2
TGTGCCAGCGAATCTTCCCCAGCGGGAGATAAGTTCTTC
CASESSPAGDKFF
>TRBV18|15|TRBJ1-1|-|-
TGTGCCAGCTCACCACCGTCGGGGAGGTACACTGAAGCTTTCTTT
CASSPPSGRYTEAFF
>TRBV7-9|17|TRBJ2-7|-|TRBD2
TGTGCCAGCAGCTTACCTAGCGGGAGGGCCGGGTCCTACGAGCAGTACTTC
CASSLPSGRAGSYEQYF
>TRBV6-5|12|TRBJ2-7|-|-
TGTGCCAGCAGTTACTCGAGAGGCGAGCAGTACTTC
CASSYSRGEQYF
>TRBV11-3|16|TRBJ2-3|-|TRBD2
TGTGCCAGCAGCCCTAGGGCTAGCGGGGGCACAGATACGCAGTATTTT
CASSPRASGGTDTQYF
>TRBV29-1|12|TRBJ2-7|-|-
TGCAGCGTTGGTTGGCAACCCTACGAGCAGTACTTC
CSVGWQPYEQYF
>TRBV7-9|15|TRBJ1-3|-|TRBD1
TGTGCCAGCAGCCAGGACAGGGCGTTTGGAAACACCATATATTTT
CASSQDRAFGNTIYF
>TRBV5-6|15|TRBJ1-4|-|TRBD1
TGTGCCAGCAGCTTCCGGACAGGGGCAAATGAAAAACTGTTTTTT
CASSFRTGANEKLFF
>TRBV6-5|13|TRBJ1-5|-|-
TGTGCCAGCAGTTCCGACTCGAATCAGCCCCAGCATTTT
CASSSDSNQPQHF
>TRBV30|17|TRBJ1-6|once|-
TGTGCCTGGAGCGTTGGGGGGGCAAGCTCCTATAATTCACCCCTCCACTTT
CAWSVGGASSYNSPLHF
>TRBV10-1|14|TRBJ2-1|-|TRBD2
TGCGCCAGCAGTGAACTAGCGGGAGGGCCGAAGCAGTTCTTC
CASSELAGGPKQFF
>TRBV7-9|15|TRBJ1-6|-|TRBD1
TGTGCCAGCAGCCTCGGGACAGGGGGCCGGTCACCCCTCCACTTT
CASSLGTGGRSPLHF
>TRBV28|12|TRBJ2-2|-|-
TGTGCCAGCAGTTTAGTCGGCGGGGAGCTGTTTTTT
CASSLVGGELFF
>TRBV5-5|15|TRBJ1-4|-|TRBD1
TGTGCCAGCAGCCCGGGACAGCACCTTAATGAAAAACTGTTTTTT
CASSPGQHLNEKLFF
>TRBV5-1|14|TRBJ2-7|-|TRBD2
TGCGCCAGCAGCTTTAGCGGGGGGACCTACGAGCAGTACTTC
CASSFSGGTYEQYF
>TRBV7-2|16|TRBJ2-7|-|TRBD2
TGTGCCAGCAGCTCCCCCCGGACTAGCGGGAAATACGAGCAGTACTTC
CASSSPRTSGKYEQYF
>TRBV10-3|15|TRBJ1-3|-|-
TGTGCCATCAGTGAACGGGATCCCTCTGGAAACACCATATATTTT
CAISERDPSGNTIYF
>TRBV6-5|16|TRBJ2-3|-|TRBD2
TGTGCCAGCAGTTATATAGCGGGGACTGCCACAGATACGCAGTATTTT
CASSYIAGTATDTQYF